This T cell receptor (beta chain) was retrieved from a study of Ad26.COV2.S vaccination and SARS-CoV-2 variants. General observations from the study: Whether participants received vaccine or placebo, their non-spike TCR breadth was similar.

Generated by immunoSEQ multiplex PCR, the TCRdb table keeps only in-frame clones and is missing some. Here the sample spans approximately 400,000 clones, approximately 84% being singletons. The treatment here: 19 received Ad26.COV2.S at low or high dose, single or two shots; five or six received placebo; per-sample allocation not given. At day 63 after the first vaccine or placebo injection, samples were drawn. A Boston adult aged 18-55 years was the donor. Germline V gene data show CDR1 as SGHTA and CDR2 as FQGNSA. The CDR3 is 15 amino acids. V was pared by 5 bases and J by 4 bases, with 15 bases between. The table lists this clone with a count of one. Its antigen remains unidentified. The sample has other DNA sequences that encode this CDR3 too.

This clonotype originated in a person aged 18-60 years who received the Ad26.COV2.S COVID-19 vaccine or a placebo. The material sequenced was peripheral blood, taken in a trial of Ad26.COV2.S vaccine versus placebo. J is TRBJ1-5 and V is TRBV7-2; a possible D gene is TRBD1 (5 bases). CDR3 residues: CASSLEGRVNQPQHF. The CDR3, as DNA: TGTGCCAGCAGCCTCGAGGGCAGGGTTAATCAGCCCCAGCATTTT.